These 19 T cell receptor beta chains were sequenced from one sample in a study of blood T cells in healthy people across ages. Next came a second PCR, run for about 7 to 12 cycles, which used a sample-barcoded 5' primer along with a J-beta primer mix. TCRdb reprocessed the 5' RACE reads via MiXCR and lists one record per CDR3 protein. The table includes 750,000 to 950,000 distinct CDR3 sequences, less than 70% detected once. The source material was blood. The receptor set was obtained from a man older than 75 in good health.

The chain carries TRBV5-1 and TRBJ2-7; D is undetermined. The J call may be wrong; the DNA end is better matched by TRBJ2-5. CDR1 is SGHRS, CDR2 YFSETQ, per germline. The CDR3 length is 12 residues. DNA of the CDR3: TGCGCCAGCAGTGAAGGGCCGGAGACCCAGTACTTC. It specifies CASSEGPETQYF.

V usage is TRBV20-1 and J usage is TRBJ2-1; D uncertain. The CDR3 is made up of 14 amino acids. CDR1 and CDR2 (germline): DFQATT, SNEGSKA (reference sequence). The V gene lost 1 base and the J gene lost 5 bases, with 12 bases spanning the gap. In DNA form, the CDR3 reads TGCAGTGCTAGAGTATTGGGCGGTAACAATGAGCAGTTCTTC. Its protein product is CSARVLGGNNEQFF.

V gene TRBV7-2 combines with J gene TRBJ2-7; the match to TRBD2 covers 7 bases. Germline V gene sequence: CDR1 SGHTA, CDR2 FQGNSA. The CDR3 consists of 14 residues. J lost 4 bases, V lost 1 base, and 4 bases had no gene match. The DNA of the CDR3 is TGTGCCAGCAGCTTAGGAATTAGCGGGTACGAGCAGTACTTC. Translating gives CASSLGISGYEQYF.

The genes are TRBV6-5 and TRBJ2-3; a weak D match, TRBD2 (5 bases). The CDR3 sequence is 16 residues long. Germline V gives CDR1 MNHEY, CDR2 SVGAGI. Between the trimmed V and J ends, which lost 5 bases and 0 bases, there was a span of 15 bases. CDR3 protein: CASSLLRGRSTDTQYF. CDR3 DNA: TGTGCCAGCAGTCTATTGCGCGGGCGAAGCACAGATACGCAGTATTTT.

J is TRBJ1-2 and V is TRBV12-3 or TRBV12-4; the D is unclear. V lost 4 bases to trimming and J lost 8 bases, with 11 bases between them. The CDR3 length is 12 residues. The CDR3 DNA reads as TGTGCCAGCAGTTCGGAGATTACGGGCTACACCTTC. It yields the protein CASSSEITGYTF.

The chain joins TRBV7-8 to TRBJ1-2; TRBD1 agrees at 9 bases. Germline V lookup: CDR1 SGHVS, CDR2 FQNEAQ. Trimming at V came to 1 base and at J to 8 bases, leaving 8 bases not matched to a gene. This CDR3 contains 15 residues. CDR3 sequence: CASSLVGDRARGYTF. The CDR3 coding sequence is TGTGCCAGCAGCTTAGTGGGGGACAGGGCCAGGGGCTACACCTTC.

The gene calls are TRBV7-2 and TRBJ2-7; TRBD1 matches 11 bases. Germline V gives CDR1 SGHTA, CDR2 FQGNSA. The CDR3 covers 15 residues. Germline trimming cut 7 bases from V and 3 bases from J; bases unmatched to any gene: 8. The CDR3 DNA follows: TGTGCCAGCAACCCGGGACAGGGGGAATTCTACGAGCAGTACTTC. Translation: CASNPGQGEFYEQYF.

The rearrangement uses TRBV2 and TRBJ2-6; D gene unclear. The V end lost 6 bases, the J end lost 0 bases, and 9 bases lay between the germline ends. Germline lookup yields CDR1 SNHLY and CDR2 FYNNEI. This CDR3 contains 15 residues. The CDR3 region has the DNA TGTGCCAGCAGATCACAGAGCTCTGGGGCCAACGTCCTGACTTTC. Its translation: CASRSQSSGANVLTF.

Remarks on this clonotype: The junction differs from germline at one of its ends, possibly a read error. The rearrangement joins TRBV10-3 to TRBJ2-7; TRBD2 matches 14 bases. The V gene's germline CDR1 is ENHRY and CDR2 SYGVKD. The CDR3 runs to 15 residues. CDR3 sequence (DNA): TGTACCATCAGAGGGACTAGCGGGGGTTCTTACGAGCAGTACTTC. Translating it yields CTIRGTSGGSYEQYF.

The CDR3 reads CASSQLNTFSGRAGEQYF. The CDR3 nucleotides are TGTGCCAGCAGCCAGCTTAATACCTTTAGCGGGAGGGCCGGTGAGCAGTACTTC. The J gene is TRBJ2-7, the V gene TRBV7-9; 11 bases map to TRBD2. J gave up 7 bases and V 5 bases, and 19 bases lay outside the gene matches. This CDR3 has 18 amino acids. Germline V gene sequence: CDR1 SEHNR, CDR2 FQNEAQ (reference sequence).

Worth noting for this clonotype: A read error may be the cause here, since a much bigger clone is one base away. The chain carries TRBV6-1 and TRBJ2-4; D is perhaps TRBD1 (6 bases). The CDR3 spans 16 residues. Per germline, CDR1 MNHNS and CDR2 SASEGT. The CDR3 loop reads CASSKGRDNLGNIRYF. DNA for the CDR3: TGTGCCAGCAGTAAGGGACGGGACAACCTGGGGAACATTCGGTACTTC.

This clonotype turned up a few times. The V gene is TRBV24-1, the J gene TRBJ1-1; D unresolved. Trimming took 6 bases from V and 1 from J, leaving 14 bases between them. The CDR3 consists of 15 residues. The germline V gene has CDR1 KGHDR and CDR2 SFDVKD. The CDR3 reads CATSRTNGRNTEAFF. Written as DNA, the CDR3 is TGTGCCACCAGTCGGACGAACGGACGGAACACTGAAGCTTTCTTT.

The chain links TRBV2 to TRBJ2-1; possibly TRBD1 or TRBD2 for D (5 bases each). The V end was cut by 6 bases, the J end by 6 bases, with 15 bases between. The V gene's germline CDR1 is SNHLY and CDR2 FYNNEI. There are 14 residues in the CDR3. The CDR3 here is CASRDSGTINEQFF. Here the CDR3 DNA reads TGTGCCAGCAGGGACTCCGGGACCATCAATGAGCAGTTCTTC. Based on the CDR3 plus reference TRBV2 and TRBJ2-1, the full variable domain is EPEVTQTPSHQVTQMGQEVILRCVPISNHLYFYWYRQILGQKVEFLVSFYNNEISEKSEIFDDQFSVERPDGSNFTLKIRSTKLEDSAMYFCASRDSGTINEQFFGPGTRLTVL.

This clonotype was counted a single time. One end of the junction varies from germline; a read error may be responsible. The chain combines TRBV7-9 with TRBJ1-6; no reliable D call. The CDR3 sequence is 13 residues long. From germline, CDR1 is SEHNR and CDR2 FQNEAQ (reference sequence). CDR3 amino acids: CASSPDPFSPLYF. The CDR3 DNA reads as TGTGCCAGCAGCCCAGACCCCTTTTCACCCCTCTACTTT. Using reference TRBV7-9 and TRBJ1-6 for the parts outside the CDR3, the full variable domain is DTGVSQNPRHKITKRGQNVTFRCDPISEHNRLYWYRQTLGQGPEFLTYFQNEAQLEKSRLLSDRFSAERPKGSFSTLEIQRTEQGDSAMYLCASSPDPFSPLYFGNGTRLTVT.

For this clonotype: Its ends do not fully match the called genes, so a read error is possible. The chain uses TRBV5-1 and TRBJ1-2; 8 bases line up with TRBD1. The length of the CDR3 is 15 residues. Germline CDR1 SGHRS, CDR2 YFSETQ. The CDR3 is CASSPSGQGNYVYTF. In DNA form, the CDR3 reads TGCGCCAGCAGCCCCTCCGGACAGGGAAACTATGTCTACACCTTC.

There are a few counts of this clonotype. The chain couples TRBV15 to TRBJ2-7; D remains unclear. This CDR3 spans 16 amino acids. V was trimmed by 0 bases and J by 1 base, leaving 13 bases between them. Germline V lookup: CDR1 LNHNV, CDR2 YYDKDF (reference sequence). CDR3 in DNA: TGTGCCACCAGCAGAGACAGCTTCTCTACTTCCTACGAGCAGTACTTC. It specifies CATSRDSFSTSYEQYF.

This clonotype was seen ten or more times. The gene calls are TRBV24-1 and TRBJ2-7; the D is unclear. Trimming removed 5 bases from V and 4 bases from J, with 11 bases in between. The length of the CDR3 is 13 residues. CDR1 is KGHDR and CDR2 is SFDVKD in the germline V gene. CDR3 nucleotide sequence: TGTGCCACCAGTGGCAGAGAAGGGTACGAGCAGTACTTC. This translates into CATSGREGYEQYF.

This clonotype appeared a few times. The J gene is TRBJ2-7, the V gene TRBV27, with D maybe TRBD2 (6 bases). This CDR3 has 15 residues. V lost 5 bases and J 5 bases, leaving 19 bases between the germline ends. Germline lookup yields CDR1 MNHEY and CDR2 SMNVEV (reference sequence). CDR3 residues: CASSPRGFGLDEQYF. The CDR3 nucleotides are TGTGCCAGCAGTCCGCGGGGCTTCGGACTCGACGAGCAGTACTTC.

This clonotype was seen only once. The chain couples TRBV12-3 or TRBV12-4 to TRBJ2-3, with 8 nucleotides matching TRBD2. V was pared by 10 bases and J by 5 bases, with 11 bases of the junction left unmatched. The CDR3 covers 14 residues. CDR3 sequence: CAIHFGGAGDTQYF. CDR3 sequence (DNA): TGTGCCATCCATTTCGGGGGGGCCGGAGATACGCAGTATTTT.